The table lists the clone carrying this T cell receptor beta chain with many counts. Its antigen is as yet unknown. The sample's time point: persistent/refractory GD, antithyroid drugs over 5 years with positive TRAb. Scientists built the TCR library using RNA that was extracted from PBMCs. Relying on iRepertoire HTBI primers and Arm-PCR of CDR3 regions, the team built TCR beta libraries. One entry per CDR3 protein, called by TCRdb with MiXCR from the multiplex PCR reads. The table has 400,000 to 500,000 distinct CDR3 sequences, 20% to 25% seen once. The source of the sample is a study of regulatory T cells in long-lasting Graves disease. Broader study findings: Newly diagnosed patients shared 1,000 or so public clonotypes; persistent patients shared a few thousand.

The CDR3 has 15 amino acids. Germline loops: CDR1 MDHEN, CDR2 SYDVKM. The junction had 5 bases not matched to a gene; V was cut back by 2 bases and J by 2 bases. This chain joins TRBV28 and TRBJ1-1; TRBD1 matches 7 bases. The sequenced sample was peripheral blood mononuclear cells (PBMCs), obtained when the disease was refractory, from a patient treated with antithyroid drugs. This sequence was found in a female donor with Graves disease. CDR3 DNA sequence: TGTGCCAGCAGTTTAGTCGAGGGGGCCAACACTGAAGCTTTCTTT. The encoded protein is CASSLVEGANTEAFF. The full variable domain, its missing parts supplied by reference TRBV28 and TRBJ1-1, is DVKVTQSSRYLVKRTGEKVFLECVQDMDHENMFWYRQDPGLGLRLIYFSYDVKMKEKGDIPEGYSVSREKKERFSLILESASTNQTSMYLCASSLVEGANTEAFFGQGTRLTVV.